This T cell receptor (beta chain) derives from a study of blood T cells in healthy people across ages. This clonotype has a handful of counts. The ends lost 2 bases at V and 4 bases at J; junction bases unmatched: 7. Per the germline V gene, CDR1 is SGHRS and CDR2 is YFSETQ. This CDR3 is built from 15 residues. Isolation recovered at least 6 million PBMCs from every sample. No fewer than 5 micrograms of total RNA were isolated from every sample. Together with a sample-barcoded 5' primer, a J-beta primer mix was included in a second PCR lasting 7 to 11 cycles. Every sample gave at least 2.5 million paired-end reads containing CDR3. TCRdb analysed the 5' RACE reads with MiXCR anew, one entry per CDR3 protein. The table lists about 1,600,000 distinct CDR3 sequences, 35% to 45% of them singletons, with roughly 8.2% in the top ten.

This TCR was recovered from a woman aged 18 to 35 in good health. The specimen was blood. This chain connects TRBV5-1 to TRBJ1-2; 8 nucleotides align to TRBD1. The DNA for the CDR3 is TGCGCCAGCAGCTTCAAAACAGGGGGTGGCTATGGCTACACCTTC. It codes for CASSFKTGGGYGYTF.